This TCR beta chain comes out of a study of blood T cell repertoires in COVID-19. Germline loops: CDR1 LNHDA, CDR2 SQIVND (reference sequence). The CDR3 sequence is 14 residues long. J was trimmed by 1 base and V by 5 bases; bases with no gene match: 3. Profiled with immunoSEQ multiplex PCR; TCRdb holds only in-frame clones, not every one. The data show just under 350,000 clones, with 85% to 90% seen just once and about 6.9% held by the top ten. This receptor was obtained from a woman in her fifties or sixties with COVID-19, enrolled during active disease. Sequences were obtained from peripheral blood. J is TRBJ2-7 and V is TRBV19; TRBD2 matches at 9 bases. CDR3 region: CASSVLAGSYEQYF. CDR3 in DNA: TGTGCCAGTAGTGTGCTAGCGGGATCCTACGAGCAGTACTTC.